Below are 13 T cell receptor beta chains sequenced from a single sample in a study of cytomegalovirus exposure and HLA in healthy donors. PCR primers comprised 60 Vbeta and 13 Jbeta primers. Method: immunoSEQ multiplex PCR; TCRdb's copy keeps in-frame clones and lacks some. The sample carries about 180,000 clones, 82% recorded once. Sequenced input: PBMCs. Every receptor here comes from a man aged 35-49 years in good health and CMV-seronegative.

The V call is TRBV5-1, the J call TRBJ2-3, with D perhaps TRBD2 (6 bases). V was trimmed by 1 base and J by 5 bases, leaving 23 bases between them. The CDR3 consists of 18 residues. CDR1 is SGHRS, CDR2 YFSETQ, per germline. The CDR3, as DNA: TGCGCCAGCAGCTTGAATGCCCCTAGCGCGACCCGGCGAGATACGCAGTATTTT. Protein sequence: CASSLNAPSATRRDTQYF.

J is TRBJ2-1 and V is TRBV7-6; 7 bases map to TRBD2. J was trimmed by 9 bases and V by 5 bases; bases with no gene match: 4. Germline V gives CDR1 SGHVS, CDR2 FNYEAQ. This CDR3 contains 12 residues. CDR3 sequence: CASSHPSGEQFF. Written as DNA, the CDR3 is TGTGCCAGCAGCCATCCTAGCGGTGAGCAGTTCTTC.

Regarding this clone: One end of the junction varies from germline; a read error may be responsible. This chain connects TRBV6-9 to TRBJ1-1; 8 bases map to TRBD1. Looked up from germline, CDR1 is MNHGY and CDR2 is SVAAGI. The CDR3 is 15 amino acids. The CDR3 spells CAEGGAQGANTEAFF. In DNA form, the CDR3 reads TGCGCCGAAGGGGGGGCCCAGGGGGCAAACACTGAAGCTTTCTTT.

The chain uses TRBV5-1 and TRBJ2-5; 7 nucleotides align to TRBD1. V was pared by 2 bases and J by 5 bases, with 6 bases of the junction left unmatched. The CDR3 is made up of 14 amino acids. In germline, CDR1 is SGHRS, CDR2 YFSETQ. This chain's CDR3 is CASSLQGLGETQYF. In DNA form, the CDR3 reads TGCGCCAGCAGCTTACAGGGGCTGGGGGAGACCCAGTACTTC.

The chain links TRBV7-2 to TRBJ2-1; TRBD2 matches 14 bases. The CDR3 extends over 16 amino acids. V lost 5 bases, J lost 5 bases, and 5 bases stayed unmatched. Germline lookup yields CDR1 SGHTA and CDR2 FQGNSA. The CDR3 sequence: CASSPRLAGGDNEQFF. The CDR3, as DNA: TGTGCCAGCAGCCCCCGACTAGCGGGGGGGGACAATGAGCAGTTCTTC.

The chain combines TRBV19 with TRBJ2-5, with 11 bases fitting TRBD1. CDR1 LNHDA and CDR2 SQIVND come from the germline V gene (reference sequence). The CDR3 loop spans 16 amino acids. V trimming: 2 bases; J trimming: 5 bases; junction bases outside the gene matches: 7. The CDR3 DNA follows: TGTGCCAGTAGTATATCTGGACAGGGGGCAATGGAGACCCAGTACTTC. It encodes CASSISGQGAMETQYF. The complete variable domain, with remaining parts taken from reference TRBV19 and TRBJ2-5, reads DGGITQSPKYLFRKEGQNVTLSCEQNLNHDAMYWYRQDPGQGLRLIYYSQIVNDFQKGDIAEGYSVSREKKESFPLTVTSAQKNPTAFYLCASSISGQGAMETQYFGPGTRLLVL.

This clone was detected only a few times. The chain combines TRBV6-5 with TRBJ2-3, with a tentative D call TRBD1 (5 bases). CDR1 is MNHEY, CDR2 SVGAGI, per germline. The ends were cut back, 2 bases at V and 2 bases at J, with 11 bases in the middle. The CDR3 is 15 amino acids. CDR3 DNA: TGTGCCAGCAGTTACGGGGCAGGGTACACAGATACGCAGTATTTT. This codes for CASSYGAGYTDTQYF.

The chain is built from TRBV12-5 and TRBJ2-2, with D possibly TRBD1 on 6 matching bases. Germline V gene data show CDR1 as LGHNT and CDR2 as FRNRAP. The ends were cut back, 2 bases at V and 3 bases at J, with 10 bases in the middle. This CDR3 region has 15 residues. The CDR3 region has the DNA TGTGCTAGTGGTTTGCAGGGGCCGGACACCGGGGAGCTGTTTTTT. It yields the protein CASGLQGPDTGELFF. Based on the CDR3 plus reference TRBV12-5 and TRBJ2-2, the full variable domain is DARVTQTPRHKVTEMGQEVTMRCQPILGHNTVFWYRQTMMQGLELLAYFRNRAPLDDSGMPKDRFSAEMPDATLATLKIQPSEPRDSAVYFCASGLQGPDTGELFFGEGSRLTVL.

To note about this clone: Other DNA sequences in the sample encode the same CDR3. The genes are TRBV6-1 and TRBJ1-4; possibly TRBD1 for D (5 bases). The germline V and J ends were trimmed by 4 bases and 8 bases, with 11 bases remaining between them. Germline values: CDR1 MNHNS, CDR2 SASEGT. This CDR3 contains 13 residues. CDR3 region: CASSGQGGEKLFF. The CDR3 nucleotides read TGTGCCAGCAGTGGCCAGGGCGGCGAAAAACTGTTTTTT.

The rearrangement links TRBV10-2 to TRBJ1-1; 7 positions match TRBD1. Germline CDR1 reads WSHSY; CDR2 reads SAAADI. This CDR3 spans 15 amino acids. J lost 5 bases, V lost 3 bases, and 9 bases had no gene match. The CDR3 DNA sequence: TGCGCCAGCAGTGACCGTCGGCAGGGGGGTACTGAAGCTTTCTTT. It yields the protein CASSDRRQGGTEAFF.

The chain couples TRBV27 to TRBJ1-2; 8 nucleotides align to TRBD1. Germline CDR1 is MNHEY and CDR2 is SMNVEV (reference sequence). The CDR3 is made up of 15 amino acids. V trimming: 5 bases; J trimming: 4 bases; junction bases outside the gene matches: 9. The DNA for the CDR3 is TGTGCCAGCAGTCCGTCTCAGGGGGCCGGCTATGGCTACACCTTC. Translation gives CASSPSQGAGYGYTF.

This CDR3 is CASSLTGVGRGYNEQFF. CDR3 DNA: TGTGCCAGCAGCTTAACTGGAGTCGGCAGGGGCTACAATGAGCAGTTCTTC. The V call is TRBV7-3, the J call TRBJ2-1; D might be TRBD1 (6 bases). The CDR3 is 17 residues long. Trimming pared 0 bases from V and 3 bases from J, leaving 15 bases between. Germline CDR1 is SGHTA and CDR2 is FQGTGA.

This sequence joins TRBV27 and TRBJ1-5, with D uncertain. Germline CDR1 MNHEY, CDR2 SMNVEV (reference sequence). Deletions cut 3 bases from V and 0 bases from J, with 9 bases between. The CDR3 has 15 amino acids. The chain's CDR3 is CASSFDFYSNQPQHF. The CDR3 DNA is TGTGCCAGCAGTTTTGACTTTTATAGCAATCAGCCCCAGCATTTT.